This T cell receptor beta chain was captured in a study of Ad26.COV2.S vaccination and SARS-CoV-2 variants. Study in general: Once, or twice with 56 days between doses, Ad26.COV2.S was given intramuscularly.

With respect to this clone: Its antigen remains unknown.

The treatment denotes: about 20 received Ad26.COV2.S at low or high dose, single or two shots; about 5 received placebo; per-sample allocation not given. Sample collection was performed on day 63 after the first vaccine or placebo injection. Aged 18-55 years, donor was enrolled in Boston in about 2020. Clones were read by immunoSEQ multiplex PCR, and TCRdb kept only the in-frame ones, dropping some. This table holds around 300,000 clones, around 89% found once. V lost 3 bases and J lost 5, with 8 bases in between. Per germline, CDR1 SGHNT and CDR2 YYREEE (reference sequence). The CDR3 has 12 amino acids. Study-wide results and limits: Measurement of non-spike TCR breadth gave similar results in vaccine and placebo recipients.

This TCR derives from a person between 18 and 65 years old who received the Ad26.COV2.S COVID-19 vaccine or a placebo. The chain couples TRBV5-4 to TRBJ2-5; D not certain. The sample in question was peripheral blood, obtained in a trial of Ad26.COV2.S vaccine versus placebo. The CDR3 region has the DNA TGTGCCAGCAGCTCACCCGCGGAGACCCAGTACTTC. It is translated as CASSSPAETQYF.